What follows describes a single TCR beta chain. Its antigen is still unknown. These data originate in a study of T cell responses to AZD1222 COVID-19 vaccine. This table comes from immunoSEQ multiplex PCR, and its TCRdb copy is limited to in-frame clones, with some not included. Of some 140,000 clones detected, 85% to 95% appear once; the ten largest clones hold about 1%. Notes on the study in general: Spike-specific TCR breadth rose after two AZD1222 doses, and depth rose as well. Nearly half of spike-specific TCRs reportedly target variant regions that are unmutated in the B.1.351 and B.1.1.7 variants. Baseline antibody screening turned up just six or seven seropositive AZD1222 recipients.

V lost 4 bases to trimming and J lost 12 bases, with 15 bases between them. CDR3 length: 12 residues. Germline V CDR1 and CDR2: SNHLY, FYNNEI. The chain combines TRBV2 with TRBJ2-5; either TRBD1 or TRBD2 may fit D (5 bases each). The source of this sequence is an adult in good health. This specimen was peripheral blood, taken on day 0 of AZD1222 vaccination. For the CDR3, the DNA is TGTGCCAGCAGTGCCGGGACCCAAAAGAAGTACTTC. Amino acid sequence: CASSAGTQKKYF.